This TCR beta chain comes out of a study of naive and memory T cell subsets. Notes on the study in general: In CD4 and CD8 cells, diversity dropped from naive through EMRA.

Concerning this clonotype itself: Antigen specificity is unknown.

Two oligonucleotides, mixed equimolar, formed the beta constant-region primer covering TRBC1 and TRBC2. Four rounds of PCR amplified the ligated cDNA using nested alpha and beta constant-region primers plus SP2. TCRdb reanalysed the UMI-ligation and nested PCR reads using MiXCR and keeps one entry per CDR3 protein. Here the sample spans 7,000 to 9,000 distinct CDR3 sequences, 25% to 35% being singletons. Deletions cut 5 bases from V and 0 bases from J, with 15 bases between. The CDR3 extends over 16 amino acids. The germline CDR1 and CDR2 sequences are SEHNR and FQNEAQ (reference sequence). From the second PCR step, alpha and beta chains were amplified apart. Overnight CMV lysate stimulation of fresh PBMCs defined donor CMV status by CD4+ IFNgamma.

The sequence derives from a human donor in good health. Sequencing was done on a sample of CD8+ TEMRA cells from blood. Subset of the sample: effector memory re-expressing CD45RA, CD45RA+ CD27-. The J gene is TRBJ2-3, the V gene TRBV7-9, with D unresolved. The CDR3: CASSLFEIVSTDTQYF. CDR3 coding DNA: TGTGCCAGCAGCCTATTTGAGATTGTGAGCACAGATACGCAGTATTTT. Variable domain in full (rest from reference TRBV7-9 and TRBJ2-3): DTGVSQNPRHKITKRGQNVTFRCDPISEHNRLYWYRQTLGQGPEFLTYFQNEAQLEKSRLLSDRFSAERPKGSFSTLEIQRTEQGDSAMYLCASSLFEIVSTDTQYFGPGTRLTVL.